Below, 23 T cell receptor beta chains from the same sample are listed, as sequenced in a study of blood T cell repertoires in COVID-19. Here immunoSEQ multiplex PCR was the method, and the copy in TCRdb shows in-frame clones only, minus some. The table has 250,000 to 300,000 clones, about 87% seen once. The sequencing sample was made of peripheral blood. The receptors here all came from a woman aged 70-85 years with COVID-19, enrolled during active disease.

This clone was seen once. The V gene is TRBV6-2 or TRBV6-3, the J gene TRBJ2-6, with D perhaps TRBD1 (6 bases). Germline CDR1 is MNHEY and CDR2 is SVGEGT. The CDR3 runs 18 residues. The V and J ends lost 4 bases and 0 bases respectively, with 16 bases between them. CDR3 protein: CASSSGTPGLSGANVLTF. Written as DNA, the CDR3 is TGTGCCAGCAGTTCCGGGACACCTGGTCTCTCTGGGGCCAACGTCCTGACTTTC.

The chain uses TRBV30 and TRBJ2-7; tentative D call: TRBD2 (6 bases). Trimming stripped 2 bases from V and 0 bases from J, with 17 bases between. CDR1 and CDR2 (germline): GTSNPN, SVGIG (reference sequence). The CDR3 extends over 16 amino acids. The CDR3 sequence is CAWSIPGLISSYEQYF. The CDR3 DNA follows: TGTGCCTGGAGTATTCCGGGACTGATAAGCTCCTACGAGCAGTACTTC.

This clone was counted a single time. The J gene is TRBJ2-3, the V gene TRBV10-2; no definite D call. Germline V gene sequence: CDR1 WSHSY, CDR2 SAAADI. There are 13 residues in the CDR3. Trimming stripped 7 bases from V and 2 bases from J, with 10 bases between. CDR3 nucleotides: TGCGCCAGCATTAAAACAGACACAGATACGCAGTATTTT. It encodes CASIKTDTDTQYF.

In DNA form, the CDR3 reads TGTGCCAGCAGCTCCCCCTCGGGAGGAGCTACAGATACGCAGTATTTT. It is translated as CASSSPSGGATDTQYF. The chain joins TRBV5-6 to TRBJ2-3; 7 bases line up with TRBD2. The CDR3 totals 16 residues. Looked up from germline, CDR1 is SGHDT and CDR2 is YYEEEE. Trimming cost V 3 bases and J 3 bases; bases outside gene matches: 10.

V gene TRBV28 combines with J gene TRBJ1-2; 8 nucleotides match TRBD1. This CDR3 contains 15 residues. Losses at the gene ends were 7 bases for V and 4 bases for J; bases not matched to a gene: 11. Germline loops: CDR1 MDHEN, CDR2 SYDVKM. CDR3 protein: CASTHGAGGSYGYTF. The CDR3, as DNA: TGTGCCAGCACCCACGGGGCAGGGGGCAGCTATGGCTACACCTTC.

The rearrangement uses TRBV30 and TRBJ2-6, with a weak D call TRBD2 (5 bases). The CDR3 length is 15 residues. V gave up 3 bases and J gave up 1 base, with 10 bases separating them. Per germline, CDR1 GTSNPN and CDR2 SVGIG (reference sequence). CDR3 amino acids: CAWRAPGSGANVLTF. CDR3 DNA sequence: TGTGCCTGGAGAGCCCCGGGGTCTGGGGCCAACGTCCTGACTTTC.

The CDR3, as DNA: TGTGCCAGCAGCTTTAACATGAACACTGAAGCTTTCTTT. It yields the protein CASSFNMNTEAFF. The V and J genes are TRBV11-3 and TRBJ1-1; D unresolved. The CDR3 sequence is 13 residues long. Germline CDR1 is SGHNT and CDR2 is YENEEA. V lost 3 bases, J lost 0 bases, and 5 bases lay in between.

The CDR3 loop reads CASSSRGQGNQPQHF. The CDR3 coding sequence is TGTGCCAGCAGTAGCAGGGGGCAAGGCAATCAGCCCCAGCATTTT. The rearrangement links TRBV2 to TRBJ1-5; 8 nucleotides line up with TRBD1. Germline V lookup: CDR1 SNHLY, CDR2 FYNNEI. This CDR3 contains 15 residues. V shed 5 bases and J 2 bases; nucleotides not matched to a gene: 5.

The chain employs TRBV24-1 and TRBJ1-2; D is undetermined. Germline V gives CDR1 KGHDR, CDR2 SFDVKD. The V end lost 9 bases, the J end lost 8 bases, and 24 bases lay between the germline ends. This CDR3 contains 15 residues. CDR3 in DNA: TGTGCCACCTCGGATAATTTTCGGGAATGGAGCGGCTACACCTTC. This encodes CATSDNFREWSGYTF.

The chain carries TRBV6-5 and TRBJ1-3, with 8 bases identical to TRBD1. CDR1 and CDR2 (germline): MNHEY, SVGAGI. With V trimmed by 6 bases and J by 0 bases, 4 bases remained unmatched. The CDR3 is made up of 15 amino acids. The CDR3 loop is CASRGGTGSGNTIYF. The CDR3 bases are TGTGCCAGCAGGGGAGGGACAGGCTCTGGAAACACCATATATTTT.

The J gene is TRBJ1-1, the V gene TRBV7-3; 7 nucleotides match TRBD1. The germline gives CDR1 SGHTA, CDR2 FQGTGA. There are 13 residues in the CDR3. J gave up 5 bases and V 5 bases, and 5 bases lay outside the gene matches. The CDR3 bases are TGTGCCAGCAGCCAAGGGGGCCGGACTGAAGCTTTCTTT. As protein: CASSQGGRTEAFF.

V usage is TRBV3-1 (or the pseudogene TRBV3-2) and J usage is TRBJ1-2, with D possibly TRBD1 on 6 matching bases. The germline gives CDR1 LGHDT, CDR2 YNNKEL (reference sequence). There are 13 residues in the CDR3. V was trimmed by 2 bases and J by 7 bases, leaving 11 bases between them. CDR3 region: CASSQPKGVGYTF. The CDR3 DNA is TGTGCCAGCAGCCAACCCAAGGGGGTTGGCTACACCTTC.

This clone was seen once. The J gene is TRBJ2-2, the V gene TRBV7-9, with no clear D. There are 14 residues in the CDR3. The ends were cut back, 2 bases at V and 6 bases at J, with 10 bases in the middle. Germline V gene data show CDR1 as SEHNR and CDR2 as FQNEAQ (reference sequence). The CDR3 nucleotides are TGTGCCAGCAGCTTAACTGAATTGTCCGGGGAGCTGTTTTTT. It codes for CASSLTELSGELFF.

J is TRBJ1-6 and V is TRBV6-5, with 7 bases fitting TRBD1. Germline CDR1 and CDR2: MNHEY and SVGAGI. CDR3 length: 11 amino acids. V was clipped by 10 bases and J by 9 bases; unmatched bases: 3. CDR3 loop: CATQGGSPLHF. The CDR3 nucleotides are TGTGCCACCCAGGGGGGTTCACCCCTCCACTTT.

The CDR3 coding sequence is TGTGCCAGCAGCTTAGCGGGAGGGAACAATCAGCCCCAGCATTTT. Its translation is CASSLAGGNNQPQHF. The chain couples TRBV7-2 to TRBJ1-5; D is ambiguous. In germline, CDR1 is SGHTA, CDR2 FQGNSA. The CDR3 contains 15 residues. The V end lost 0 bases, the J end lost 3 bases, and 9 bases lay between the germline ends.

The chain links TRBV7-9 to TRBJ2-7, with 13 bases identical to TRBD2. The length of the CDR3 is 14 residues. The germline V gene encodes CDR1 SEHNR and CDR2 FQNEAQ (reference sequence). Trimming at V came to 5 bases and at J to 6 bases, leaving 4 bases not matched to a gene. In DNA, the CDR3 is TGTGCCAGCAGCCACGGGACTAGCGGGACCGAGCAGTACTTC. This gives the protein CASSHGTSGTEQYF.

CDR3 protein: CASSPGQGSEKLFF. The CDR3, as DNA: TGCGCCAGCAGCCCGGGACAGGGGAGTGAAAAACTGTTTTTT. The genes are TRBV5-1 and TRBJ1-4, with 10 bases fitting TRBD1. The germline V gene encodes CDR1 SGHRS and CDR2 YFSETQ. V was clipped by 4 bases and J by 7 bases; unmatched bases: 4. The CDR3 covers 14 residues.

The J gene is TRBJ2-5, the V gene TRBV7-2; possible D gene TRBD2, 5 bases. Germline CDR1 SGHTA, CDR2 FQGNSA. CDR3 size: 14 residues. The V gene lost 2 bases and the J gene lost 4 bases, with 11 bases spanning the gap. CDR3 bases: TGTGCCAGCAGCTTATGGCTAGCTCGAGAGACCCAGTACTTC. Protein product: CASSLWLARETQYF.

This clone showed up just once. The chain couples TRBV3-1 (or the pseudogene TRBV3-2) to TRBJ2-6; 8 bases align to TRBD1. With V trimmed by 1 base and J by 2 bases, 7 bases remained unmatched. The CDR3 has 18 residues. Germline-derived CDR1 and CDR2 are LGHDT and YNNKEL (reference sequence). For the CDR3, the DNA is TGTGCCAGCAGCCAAGGAGGCAGGGGGCTAGCTGGGGCCAACGTCCTGACTTTC. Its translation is CASSQGGRGLAGANVLTF.

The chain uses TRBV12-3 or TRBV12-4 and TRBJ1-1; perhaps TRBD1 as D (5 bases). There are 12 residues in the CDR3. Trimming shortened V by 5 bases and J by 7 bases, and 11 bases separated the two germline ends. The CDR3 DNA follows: TGTGCCAGCAGTCAGGGTCTGATTGAAGCTTTCTTT. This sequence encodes CASSQGLIEAFF.

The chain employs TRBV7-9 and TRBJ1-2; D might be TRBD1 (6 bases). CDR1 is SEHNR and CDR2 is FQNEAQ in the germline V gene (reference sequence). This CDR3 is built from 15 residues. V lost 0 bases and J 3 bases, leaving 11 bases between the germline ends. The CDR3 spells CASSLATGRDYGYTF. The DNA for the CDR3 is TGTGCCAGCAGCTTAGCCACAGGGAGGGACTATGGCTACACCTTC.

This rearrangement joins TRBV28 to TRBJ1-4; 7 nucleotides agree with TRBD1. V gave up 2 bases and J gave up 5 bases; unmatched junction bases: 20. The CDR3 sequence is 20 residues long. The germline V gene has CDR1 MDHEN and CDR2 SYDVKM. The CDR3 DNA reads TGTGCCAGCAGTTTAGGGCTACAGGGGATAAACCACAAATTGAATGAAAAACTGTTTTTT. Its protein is CASSLGLQGINHKLNEKLFF.

This CDR3 is CASSLNARRTSGSRAGELFF. CDR3 DNA sequence: TGTGCCAGCAGCTTAAATGCCCGGCGGACTAGCGGGAGTCGCGCCGGGGAGCTGTTTTTT. The rearrangement joins TRBV7-3 to TRBJ2-2; 13 bases are shared with TRBD2. This CDR3 contains 20 residues. Germline CDR1 reads SGHTA; CDR2 reads FQGTGA. V trimming: 1 base; J trimming: 6 bases; junction bases outside the gene matches: 14.